The rows below give T cell receptor beta chains drawn from one sample of a study of CD8 T cells in Susac syndrome. TCRdb called the immunoSEQ multiplex PCR reads again in MiXCR, with one record for every CDR3 protein. This sample has tens of thousands of distinct CDR3 sequences, with approximately 94% found just once. Sequencing used CD8+ T cells from PBMCs. These receptors were collected from a human donor in good health. The conserved cysteine and the conserved F or W are not part of the CDR3 here. The order of the fields is J gene, V gene, D gene, CDR3 protein. D genes are given only for firm matches.

j_call: TRBJ1-2
v_call: TRBV9
d_call: NA
cdr3_aa: ASSTPGYGYT

j_call: TRBJ2-3
v_call: TRBV4-1
d_call: TRBD2
cdr3_aa: ASSQKTSGRWGDTQY

j_call: TRBJ1-1
v_call: TRBV27
d_call: TRBD1
cdr3_aa: ASSILTGAAEAF

j_call: TRBJ1-2
v_call: TRBV6-5
d_call: TRBD1
cdr3_aa: ASSYGYVGDRGDGYT

j_call: TRBJ1-5
v_call: TRBV12-3/TRBV12-4
d_call: NA
cdr3_aa: ASSLEQGVQPQH

j_call: TRBJ2-1
v_call: TRBV15
d_call: NA
cdr3_aa: ATSRANYNEQF

j_call: TRBJ2-7
v_call: TRBV5-1
d_call: NA
cdr3_aa: ASSLSTGQTPYEQY

j_call: TRBJ1-2
v_call: TRBV6-1
d_call: NA
cdr3_aa: ASGPGHGSGYT

j_call: TRBJ1-1
v_call: TRBV28
d_call: TRBD1
cdr3_aa: ASSAGGQGREAF

j_call: TRBJ2-1
v_call: TRBV25-1
d_call: NA
cdr3_aa: ASSEGEQF

j_call: TRBJ1-1
v_call: TRBV27
d_call: NA
cdr3_aa: ASSFGGPAEAF

j_call: TRBJ1-2
v_call: TRBV20-1
d_call: NA
cdr3_aa: SARNYGYT

j_call: TRBJ1-1
v_call: TRBV27
d_call: NA
cdr3_aa: ASIGKGEAF

j_call: TRBJ2-1
v_call: TRBV4-1
d_call: NA
cdr3_aa: DSSQARYNEQF

j_call: TRBJ1-1
v_call: TRBV12-3/TRBV12-4
d_call: NA
cdr3_aa: ASTLRTRGPEAF

j_call: TRBJ1-1
v_call: TRBV9
d_call: NA
cdr3_aa: ASSGQVSNTEAF

j_call: TRBJ2-1
v_call: TRBV7-8
d_call: TRBD1
cdr3_aa: ASSLSGTGDYNEQF

j_call: TRBJ2-1
v_call: TRBV7-9
d_call: NA
cdr3_aa: ASSFKPAGNEQF

j_call: TRBJ2-1
v_call: TRBV3-1
d_call: NA
cdr3_aa: ASSQESLTYNEQF

j_call: TRBJ2-1
v_call: TRBV24-1
d_call: TRBD1
cdr3_aa: ATSEGQGSNEQF

j_call: TRBJ2-7
v_call: TRBV15
d_call: NA
cdr3_aa: ATSGRMDSNYEQY

j_call: TRBJ1-1
v_call: TRBV7-9
d_call: NA
cdr3_aa: ASSLDRLTF

j_call: TRBJ1-2
v_call: TRBV6-2/TRBV6-3
d_call: NA
cdr3_aa: ASSYSAYGYT

j_call: TRBJ2-7
v_call: TRBV4-3
d_call: TRBD1
cdr3_aa: ASSPGQGASYEQY

j_call: TRBJ1-2
v_call: TRBV13
d_call: NA
cdr3_aa: ASSTTADYGYT

j_call: TRBJ2-2
v_call: TRBV29-1
d_call: NA
cdr3_aa: SVEEKGNTGELF

j_call: TRBJ2-2
v_call: TRBV9
d_call: TRBD1
cdr3_aa: ASSEEGQPNTGELF

j_call: TRBJ2-1
v_call: TRBV20-1
d_call: NA
cdr3_aa: SARSLSERYNEQF

j_call: TRBJ2-1
v_call: TRBV5-1
d_call: NA
cdr3_aa: ASSFSGAYNEQF

j_call: TRBJ2-7
v_call: TRBV7-6
d_call: TRBD1
cdr3_aa: ASSLVGTGVYEQY

j_call: TRBJ2-1
v_call: TRBV9
d_call: TRBD2
cdr3_aa: ASSVGGRANNEQF

j_call: TRBJ2-1
v_call: TRBV29-1
d_call: NA
cdr3_aa: SVGGFNEQF

j_call: TRBJ2-7
v_call: TRBV20-1
d_call: TRBD1
cdr3_aa: SADTGGYEQY

j_call: TRBJ1-2
v_call: TRBV6-5
d_call: NA
cdr3_aa: ASSSNSYGYT

j_call: TRBJ1-2
v_call: TRBV12-3/TRBV12-4
d_call: NA
cdr3_aa: ASSLNWLEGVYGYT

j_call: TRBJ2-7
v_call: TRBV12-3/TRBV12-4
d_call: NA
cdr3_aa: ASSLRADEQY

j_call: TRBJ2-1
v_call: TRBV7-9
d_call: TRBD1
cdr3_aa: ASSRGLAYNEQF

j_call: TRBJ2-1
v_call: TRBV19
d_call: NA
cdr3_aa: AISETLTYNEQF

j_call: TRBJ2-2
v_call: TRBV5-1
d_call: TRBD1
cdr3_aa: ASSLGQGRNTGELF

j_call: TRBJ2-1
v_call: TRBV4-1
d_call: TRBD2
cdr3_aa: ASSQTSVSSYNEQF

j_call: TRBJ2-5
v_call: TRBV27
d_call: TRBD1
cdr3_aa: ASKVQGVRETQY

j_call: TRBJ2-2
v_call: TRBV4-1
d_call: NA
cdr3_aa: ASSYRLGLAGELF

j_call: TRBJ2-5
v_call: TRBV29-1
d_call: NA
cdr3_aa: SSGPDNGETQY

j_call: TRBJ1-4
v_call: TRBV7-9
d_call: NA
cdr3_aa: ASTPPTESNEKLF

j_call: TRBJ1-3
v_call: TRBV9
d_call: NA
cdr3_aa: ASSVGTFGNTIY